This TCR beta chain was retrieved from a study of T cell responses to AZD1222 COVID-19 vaccine. The study, taken as a whole, reports: Donors were chiefly white British, with a greater number of females, and clonal diversity was perhaps underestimated. Mapped onto spike, vaccine-associated CD4 TCRs spanned it and were dominant at 160-218 and 743-854. Only a handful of AZD1222 recipients, several in all, had baseline seropositivity.

This CDR3 spans 13 amino acids. Germline loops: CDR1 SEHNR, CDR2 FQNEAQ (reference sequence). With regard to this clone: What it binds is unknown. A junction end diverges from the germline sequence, so it may reflect a read error.

Profiled with immunoSEQ multiplex PCR; TCRdb holds only in-frame clones, not every one. The profile shows some 130,000 clones, around 90% of them singletons. The chain couples TRBV7-9 to TRBJ1-2; no firm D call. The starting material was peripheral blood, obtained on day 0 of AZD1222 vaccination. The receptor was isolated from an adult in good health. This chain's CDR3 is CASSFGSLRECYF. In DNA, the CDR3 is TGTGCCAGCAGCTTTGGCAGTCTGAGGGAGTGCTACTTC.